The entry below gives a single T cell receptor (beta chain) sequence along with its context. The method was immunoSEQ multiplex PCR; TCRdb's version includes in-frame clones alone and lacks a portion of them. The sample contains about 170,000 clones, 70% to 85% of which appear only once. The data stem from a study of blood T cell repertoires in COVID-19. In the study overall: PBMCs, B-cell-depleted T cells, or T cells were the source of the cDNA or gDNA that made up the material.

V lost 5 bases, J lost 0 bases, and 23 bases lay in between. The germline CDR1 and CDR2 sequences are SGHTA and FQGTGA. This CDR3 is built from 19 residues. The clonotype originates from an older man with COVID-19, enrolled during active disease. The chain uses TRBV7-3 and TRBJ1-5; D is possibly TRBD1 (5 bases). What was sequenced was peripheral blood. CDR3 sequence: CASSPTRGQSYYSNQPQHF. CDR3 DNA sequence: TGTGCCAGCAGCCCAACAAGAGGACAAAGCTACTATAGCAATCAGCCCCAGCATTTT.